These T cell receptor beta chains were read from a single sample in a study of Ad26.COV2.S vaccination and SARS-CoV-2 variants. Assay used: immunoSEQ multiplex PCR; TCRdb lists only in-frame clones, some missing. Seen here are about 480,000 clones, 87% observed once, and the top ten hold more than 10%. The sequenced sample was peripheral blood, obtained in a trial of Ad26.COV2.S vaccine versus placebo. The receptors stem from a person aged 18-65 years who received the Ad26.COV2.S COVID-19 vaccine or a placebo. CDR3s leave out the opening cysteine and the closing phenylalanine or tryptophan.

v_gene: TRBV30
CDR3aa: AWSAPTGSGNQPQH

v_gene: TRBV7-9
CDR3aa: ASSLLGGGNQPQH

v_gene: TRBV7-2
CDR3aa: ASSLDWPDTQY

v_gene: TRBV5-5
CDR3aa: ASSQAYEQY

v_gene: TRBV6-5
CDR3aa: ASQREVPTDTQY

v_gene: TRBV18
CDR3aa: ASSPVGKNYEQY

v_gene: TRBV20-1
CDR3aa: SASIRDQGEQY

v_gene: TRBV5-4
CDR3aa: ASSQEGIRAYEQY

v_gene: TRBV19
CDR3aa: ASSSAGVGEKLF

v_gene: TRBV7-8
CDR3aa: ASSRGTGGWSNQPQH

v_gene: TRBV9
CDR3aa: ASSVGISWASGAYNEQF

v_gene: TRBV28
CDR3aa: ASSPPTGMNTEAF

v_gene: TRBV28
CDR3aa: ASSPPRPEAF

v_gene: TRBV5-1
CDR3aa: ASRAGLASPREQF

v_gene: TRBV5-6
CDR3aa: ASSLAGWDYNEQF

v_gene: TRBV11-2
CDR3aa: ASSLRRDEKLF

v_gene: TRBV28
CDR3aa: ASLGVGKQPQH

v_gene: TRBV28
CDR3aa: ASRPDVVQKLF